This T cell receptor beta chain stems from a study of cytomegalovirus exposure and HLA in healthy donors. The PCR employed 60 Vbeta primers together with 13 Jbeta primers. Some clones are missing from TCRdb's copy, which holds only in-frame ones; the method was immunoSEQ multiplex PCR. The table has about 120,000 clones, more than 55% seen once. Healthy bone marrow donors supplied every sample. The sample taken for sequencing was PBMCs. This sequence was found in a man younger than 35 in good health and CMV-seronegative.

The CDR3 protein is CASSLGGGLYEQYF. The CDR3 DNA reads as TGTGCCAGCAGCCTCGGGGGGGGACTCTACGAGCAGTACTTC. The chain uses TRBV5-4 and TRBJ2-7; 8 positions agree with TRBD2. Germline-derived CDR1 and CDR2 are SGHNT and YYREEE (reference sequence). The CDR3 consists of 14 residues. V dropped 4 bases and J dropped 3; count of bases not matched to a gene: 6.